Below are 17 T cell receptor beta chains sequenced from a single sample in a study of Graves' ophthalmopathy and Graves' hyperthyroidism. RNA transcripts provided the template for amplifying TCR beta CDR3 regions. HTBI primers primed a first-round RT-PCR, and a second-round multiplex PCR followed. TCRdb passed the multiplex PCR reads through MiXCR, listing each CDR3 protein once. The repertoire holds hundreds of thousands of distinct CDR3 sequences, with 15% as singletons. The sample comprised peripheral blood. These receptors came from a woman under 30 with stable Graves' hyperthyroidism.

This clonotype came up many times. The chain joins TRBV7-8 to TRBJ1-6, with 7 bases lining up with TRBD1. The CDR3 is 14 residues long. The germline V gene encodes CDR1 SGHVS and CDR2 FQNEAQ. J gave up 9 bases and V 3 bases, and 5 bases lay outside the gene matches. CDR3 region: CASSLRQGSSPLHF. CDR3 sequence (DNA): TGTGCCAGCAGCTTGAGACAGGGCAGTTCACCCCTCCACTTT.

This clonotype was counted many times. The chain combines TRBV20-1 with TRBJ1-1; D gene ambiguous. Per germline, CDR1 DFQATT and CDR2 SNEGSKA (reference sequence). The CDR3 has 12 residues. V was trimmed by 4 bases and J by 2 bases, leaving 8 bases between them. The CDR3, as DNA: TGCAGTGCTAATACACATAACACTGAAGCTTTCTTT. It translates to CSANTHNTEAFF.

This clonotype was detected ten times or more. The rearrangement links TRBV19 to TRBJ1-2; 8 bases are a match to TRBD1. V trimming: 3 bases; J trimming: 4 bases; junction bases outside the gene matches: 4. The CDR3 sequence is 14 residues long. Germline V lookup: CDR1 LNHDA, CDR2 SQIVND (reference sequence). CDR3 region: CASSMNRGIYGYTF. CDR3 in DNA: TGTGCCAGTAGTATGAACAGGGGGATCTATGGCTACACCTTC.

This clonotype was detected ten times or more. CDR3 region: CASSLRSTGGYTF. The CDR3 DNA is TGTGCCAGCAGTTTAAGGAGCACAGGGGGCTACACCTTC. This rearrangement joins TRBV12-3 or TRBV12-4 to TRBJ1-2, with a possible D match to TRBD1 (6 bases). V dropped 2 bases and J dropped 8 bases, with 12 bases sitting between them. The CDR3 is 13 amino acids.

This sequence joins TRBV18 and TRBJ1-1, with 8 bases identical to TRBD1. Germline V gives CDR1 KGHSH, CDR2 LQKENI. The CDR3 sequence is 14 residues long. The trim removed 3 bases at V and 3 bases at J, leaving 3 bases unmatched. The DNA for the CDR3 is TGTGCCAGCTCACCTCTGACAGGGGACACTGAAGCTTTCTTT. This translates into CASSPLTGDTEAFF.

This clonotype was observed at least ten times. DNA of the CDR3: TGTGCCAGCAAAGGAGGGGGGGGGATCGGCACTGAAGCTTTCTTT. This gives the protein CASKGGGGIGTEAFF. The rearrangement uses TRBV2 and TRBJ1-1, with D perhaps matching TRBD1 (6 bases). Trimming took 7 bases from V and 4 from J, leaving 19 bases between them. The CDR3 runs 15 residues. Germline V gene lookup returns CDR1 SNHLY and CDR2 FYNNEI.

This clonotype was seen a few times. The J gene is TRBJ1-5, the V gene TRBV2, with a possible D match to TRBD1 (6 bases). Germline V lookup: CDR1 SNHLY, CDR2 FYNNEI. This CDR3 has 15 amino acids. Trimming left V 6 bases short and J 1 base short, with 13 bases between. The CDR3 DNA follows: TGTGCCAGCAGACTACAGGGTCAGAGCAATCAGCCCCAGCATTTT. It encodes CASRLQGQSNQPQHF.

This clonotype was counted ten times or more. The chain combines TRBV15 with TRBJ1-5, with D unclear. The CDR3 length is 11 residues. In germline, CDR1 is LNHNV, CDR2 YYDKDF (reference sequence). V was pared by 3 bases and J by 7 bases, with 4 bases between. The CDR3 DNA follows: TGTGCCACCAGCAGGCCCCAGCCCCAGCATTTT. Protein: CATSRPQPQHF.

There are many counts of this clonotype. This rearrangement joins TRBV20-1 to TRBJ1-5, with TRBD1 as a possible D gene (6 bases). The CDR3 runs to 16 residues. Germline CDR1 is DFQATT and CDR2 is SNEGSKA (reference sequence). The germline V and J ends were trimmed by 6 bases and 0 bases, with 18 bases remaining between them. The CDR3 DNA is TGCAGTGCCCTCCGGTTACAGGGCTATAGCAATCAGCCCCAGCATTTT. This translates into CSALRLQGYSNQPQHF.

The chain uses TRBV9 and TRBJ1-1; D is possibly TRBD1 (5 bases). This CDR3 comprises 15 residues. Looked up from germline, CDR1 is SGDLS and CDR2 is YYNGEE. V lost 4 bases to trimming and J lost 4 bases, with 17 bases between them. The CDR3 region has the DNA TGTGCCAGCAGCCCTCAGGGTATCCCGGGCACTGAAGCTTTCTTT. As protein: CASSPQGIPGTEAFF.

The table lists this clonotype with many counts. This chain links TRBV5-1 with TRBJ1-2, with 10 positions matching TRBD1. Germline-derived CDR1 and CDR2 are SGHRS and YFSETQ. J was trimmed by 5 bases and V by 4 bases; bases with no gene match: 5. The CDR3 totals 14 residues. The CDR3 DNA reads as TGCGCCAGCAGCAGAGGACAGGGGGAATATGGCTACACCTTC. Its protein is CASSRGQGEYGYTF.

There are many counts of this clonotype. The chain is built from TRBV7-8 and TRBJ2-7, with D perhaps TRBD2 (6 bases). Per the germline V gene, CDR1 is SGHVS and CDR2 is FQNEAQ. The V and J ends lost 5 bases and 6 bases respectively, with 17 bases between them. The CDR3 runs 14 residues. DNA of the CDR3: TGTGCCAGCAGCACCCGGGCCCGGGGAGGCGAGCAGTACTTC. As protein: CASSTRARGGEQYF.

The sample holds many counts of this clonotype. The chain has TRBV18 and TRBJ2-7, with TRBD2 matching 8 bases. The CDR3 length is 14 residues. Germline V lookup: CDR1 KGHSH, CDR2 LQKENI. V shed 8 bases, J shed 0 bases, and the junction held 6 bases outside the gene matches. The CDR3 sequence is CASSPGGSSYEQYF. CDR3 coding DNA: TGTGCCAGCAGTCCGGGGGGGAGCTCCTACGAGCAGTACTTC.

The J gene is TRBJ1-1, the V gene TRBV7-9; D is unresolved. Between the trimmed V and J ends, which lost 8 bases and 0 bases, there was a span of 13 bases. This CDR3 contains 14 residues. The germline CDR1 and CDR2 sequences are SEHNR and FQNEAQ (reference sequence). The CDR3 DNA reads as TGTGCCAGCGGTGATCCCCTAATGAACACTGAAGCTTTCTTT. Translating it yields CASGDPLMNTEAFF. Full variable domain (missing parts from reference TRBV7-9 and TRBJ1-1): DTGVSQNPRHKITKRGQNVTFRCDPISEHNRLYWYRQTLGQGPEFLTYFQNEAQLEKSRLLSDRFSAERPKGSFSTLEIQRTEQGDSAMYLCASGDPLMNTEAFFGQGTRLTVV.

Ten or more counts support this clonotype. The chain joins TRBV5-1 to TRBJ2-7, with a weak D call TRBD2 (6 bases). Germline lookup yields CDR1 SGHRS and CDR2 YFSETQ. V was clipped by 7 bases and J by 7 bases, with 18 bases between them. There are 13 residues in the CDR3. The CDR3 is CASAVEGMGEQYF. CDR3 sequence (DNA): TGCGCCAGCGCAGTGGAGGGTATGGGGGAGCAGTACTTC.

Ten or more counts support this clonotype. The chain is built from TRBV24-1 and TRBJ2-7; the match to TRBD1 covers 7 bases. There are 15 residues in the CDR3. Trimming removed 3 bases from V and 3 bases from J; junction bases left unmatched: 7. The germline gives CDR1 KGHDR, CDR2 SFDVKD. The CDR3 region is CATSDRQGSIYEQYF. CDR3 nucleotide sequence: TGTGCCACCAGTGATAGACAGGGATCGATCTACGAGCAGTACTTC.

This clonotype was picked up one time. A much larger clonotype is one base distant, so this may be a read error. This rearrangement joins TRBV2 to TRBJ2-7, with TRBD1 identical over 8 bases. Germline assignment: CDR1 SNHLY and CDR2 FYNNEI. This CDR3 comprises 13 residues. The CDR3 nucleotides read TGTGTCAGCAGCGAAGAAGGGACAGGCGAGCAGTACTTC. It translates to CVSSEEGTGEQYF.